The 2 T cell receptor beta chains below were found in one sample sequenced in a study of cytomegalovirus exposure and HLA in healthy donors. Vbeta (60) and Jbeta (13) primers were used in the PCR. Libraries were prepared by immunoSEQ multiplex PCR; TCRdb keeps only in-frame clonotypes and omits some of them. The data contain around 72,000 clones, 65% to 70% of them singletons. The specimen was PBMCs. The receptors derive from a man aged 35-49 years in good health and CMV-seropositive.

The chain is built from TRBV10-3 and TRBJ1-1; 9 bases fit TRBD1. V shed 4 bases and J 3 bases; nucleotides not matched to a gene: 6. CDR1 is ENHRY and CDR2 is SYGVKD in the germline V gene. The CDR3 is made up of 15 amino acids. The DNA for the CDR3 is TGTGCCATCAGTGGGACAGGGGTCAAGCACACTGAAGCTTTCTTT. Amino acids: CAISGTGVKHTEAFF.

There are a few counts of this clone. This chain connects TRBV2 to TRBJ2-3; D might be TRBD1 (6 bases). CDR3 size: 13 residues. Germline V gene sequence: CDR1 SNHLY, CDR2 FYNNEI. Trimming left V 7 bases short and J 2 bases short, with 10 bases between. CDR3 residues: CASKGQYTDTQYF. DNA of the CDR3: TGTGCCAGCAAAGGACAGTACACAGATACGCAGTATTTT.